The text below deals with one TCR beta chain. Its antigen is currently unknown. The CDR3 spans 14 residues. CDR1 KGHSH and CDR2 LQKENI come from the germline V gene. 5'RACE template switching with UMIs produced the TCR beta cDNA. TCRdb re-called the 5' RACE reads and catalogs CDR3 proteins one per entry, DNA excluded. Its table lists hundreds of thousands of distinct CDR3 sequences. This entry belongs to a study of T cells expressing NK-cell markers. Study-level findings and limits: Uncertainty persisted over the HCMV specificity of expanded NKG2C+ T cell clones.

Material for sequencing was blood T cells: a sorted CD56 or NKG2C T cell subset, CD4+ or CD8+ T cells, or bulk PBMC T cells (not recorded which). The TCR was taken from a man aged 18 to 70 in good health. The chain carries TRBV18 and TRBJ1-1; TCRdb lists TRBD1, though no DNA is available to test this call. CDR3 sequence reads: CASSPPRGLTEAFF.